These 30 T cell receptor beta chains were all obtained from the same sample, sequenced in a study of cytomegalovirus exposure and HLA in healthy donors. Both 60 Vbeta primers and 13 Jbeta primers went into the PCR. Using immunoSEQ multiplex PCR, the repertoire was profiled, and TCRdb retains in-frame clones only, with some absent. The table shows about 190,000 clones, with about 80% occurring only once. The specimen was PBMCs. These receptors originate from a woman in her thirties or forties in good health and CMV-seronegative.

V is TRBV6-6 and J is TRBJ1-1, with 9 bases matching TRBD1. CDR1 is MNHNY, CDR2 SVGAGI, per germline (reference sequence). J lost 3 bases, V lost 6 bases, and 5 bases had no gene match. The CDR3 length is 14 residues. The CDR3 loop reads CASRGTGRDTEAFF. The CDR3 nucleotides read TGTGCCAGCAGGGGGACAGGGAGGGACACTGAAGCTTTCTTT.

The CDR3 spells CSVAGQGRANTEAFF. CDR3 in DNA: TGCAGCGTTGCCGGACAGGGGAGGGCGAACACTGAAGCTTTCTTT. The chain uses TRBV29-1 and TRBJ1-1; 9 bases fit TRBD1. V lost 4 bases to trimming and J lost 1 base; unmatched junction nucleotides: 7. CDR1 and CDR2 from the germline V gene are SQVTM and ANQGSEA. This CDR3 comprises 15 residues.

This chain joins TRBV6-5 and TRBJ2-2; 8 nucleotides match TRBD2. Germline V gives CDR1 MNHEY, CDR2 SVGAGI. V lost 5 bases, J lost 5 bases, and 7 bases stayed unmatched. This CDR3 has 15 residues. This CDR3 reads CASSPPSGSTGELFF. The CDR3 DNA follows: TGTGCCAGCAGTCCCCCAAGCGGGAGTACCGGGGAGCTGTTTTTT.

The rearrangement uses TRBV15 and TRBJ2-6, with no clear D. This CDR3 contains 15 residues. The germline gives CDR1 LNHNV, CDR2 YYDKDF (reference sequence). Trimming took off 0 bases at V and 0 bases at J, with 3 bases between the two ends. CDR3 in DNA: TGTGCCACCAGCAGAGACAACTCTGGGGCCAACGTCCTGACTTTC. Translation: CATSRDNSGANVLTF.

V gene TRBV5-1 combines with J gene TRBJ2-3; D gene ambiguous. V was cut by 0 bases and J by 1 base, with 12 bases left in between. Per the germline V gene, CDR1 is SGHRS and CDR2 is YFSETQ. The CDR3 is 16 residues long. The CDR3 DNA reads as TGCGCCAGCAGCTTGGGGTACGCAAGCGGCACAGATACGCAGTATTTT. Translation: CASSLGYASGTDTQYF.

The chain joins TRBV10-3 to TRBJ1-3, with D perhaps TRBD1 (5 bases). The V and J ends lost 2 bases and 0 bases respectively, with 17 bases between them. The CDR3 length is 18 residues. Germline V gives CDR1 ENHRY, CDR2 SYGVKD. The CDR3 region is CAISEPGDPRGSGNTIYF. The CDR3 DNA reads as TGTGCCATCAGTGAGCCGGGGGACCCACGAGGCTCTGGAAACACCATATATTTT.

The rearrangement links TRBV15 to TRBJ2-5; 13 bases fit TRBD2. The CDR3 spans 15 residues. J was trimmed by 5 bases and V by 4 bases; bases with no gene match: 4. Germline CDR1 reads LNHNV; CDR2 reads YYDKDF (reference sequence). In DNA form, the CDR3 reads TGTGCCACCAGCAAGGGACTAGCGGGACGGGAGACCCAGTACTTC. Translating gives CATSKGLAGRETQYF.

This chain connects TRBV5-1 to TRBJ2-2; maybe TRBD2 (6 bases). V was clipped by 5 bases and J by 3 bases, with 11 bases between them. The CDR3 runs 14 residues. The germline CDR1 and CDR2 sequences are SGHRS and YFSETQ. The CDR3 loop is CASREGSDTGELFF. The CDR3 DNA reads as TGCGCCAGCAGGGAGGGCTCGGACACCGGGGAGCTGTTTTTT.

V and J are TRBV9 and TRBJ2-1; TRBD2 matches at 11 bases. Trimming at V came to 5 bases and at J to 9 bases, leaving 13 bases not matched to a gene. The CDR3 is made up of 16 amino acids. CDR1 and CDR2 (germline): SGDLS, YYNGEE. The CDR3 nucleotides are TGTGCCAGCAGTTTACAACTAGCGGGAGCCACAAGTGAGCAGTTCTTC. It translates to CASSLQLAGATSEQFF.

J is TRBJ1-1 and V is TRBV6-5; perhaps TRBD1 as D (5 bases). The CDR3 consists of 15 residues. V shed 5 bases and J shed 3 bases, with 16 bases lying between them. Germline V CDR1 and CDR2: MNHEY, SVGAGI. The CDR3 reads CASSRRGGGDTEAFF. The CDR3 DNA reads TGTGCCAGCAGTCGCCGCGGGGGTGGGGACACTGAAGCTTTCTTT.

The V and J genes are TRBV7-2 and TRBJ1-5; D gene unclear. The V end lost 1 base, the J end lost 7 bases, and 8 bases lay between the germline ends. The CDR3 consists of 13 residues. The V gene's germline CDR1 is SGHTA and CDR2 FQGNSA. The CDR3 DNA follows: TGTGCCAGCAGCTTAGTCAGGCCCCAGCCCCAGCATTTT. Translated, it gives CASSLVRPQPQHF.

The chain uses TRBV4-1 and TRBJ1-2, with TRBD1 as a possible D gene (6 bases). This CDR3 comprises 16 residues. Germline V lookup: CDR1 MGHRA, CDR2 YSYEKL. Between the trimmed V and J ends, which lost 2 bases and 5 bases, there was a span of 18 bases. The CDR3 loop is CASSQTWTDQEYGYTF. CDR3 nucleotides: TGCGCCAGCAGCCAAACTTGGACAGATCAGGAGTATGGCTACACCTTC.

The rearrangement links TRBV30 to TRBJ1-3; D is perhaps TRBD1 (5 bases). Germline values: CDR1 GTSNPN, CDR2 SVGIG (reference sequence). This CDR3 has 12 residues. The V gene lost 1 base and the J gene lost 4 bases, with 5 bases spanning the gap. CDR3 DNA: TGTGCCTGGAGTGCAGGGGGAAACACCATATATTTT. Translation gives CAWSAGGNTIYF.

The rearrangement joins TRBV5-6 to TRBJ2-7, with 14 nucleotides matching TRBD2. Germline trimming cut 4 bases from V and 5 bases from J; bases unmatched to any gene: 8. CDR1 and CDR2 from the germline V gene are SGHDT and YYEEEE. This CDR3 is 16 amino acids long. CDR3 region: CASSPGTSGRFHEQYF. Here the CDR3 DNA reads TGTGCCAGCAGCCCAGGGACTAGCGGGAGATTCCACGAGCAGTACTTC.

CDR3 sequence (DNA): TGTGCCAGTAGTACTCTAGCGAGCACAGATACGCAGTATTTT. This translates into CASSTLASTDTQYF. V and J are TRBV19 and TRBJ2-3; TRBD2 is a possible D gene (6 bases). The CDR3 is made up of 14 amino acids. Trimming pared 4 bases from V and 0 bases from J, leaving 8 bases between. Germline CDR1 reads LNHDA; CDR2 reads SQIVND (reference sequence).

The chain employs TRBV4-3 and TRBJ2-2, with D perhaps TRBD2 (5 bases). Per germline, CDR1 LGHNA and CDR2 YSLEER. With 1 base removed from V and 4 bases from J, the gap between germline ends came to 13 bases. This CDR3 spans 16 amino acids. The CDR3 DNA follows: TGCGCCAGCAGCCAAGGCATTAGCGAGAGCACCGGGGAGCTGTTTTTT. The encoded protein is CASSQGISESTGELFF.

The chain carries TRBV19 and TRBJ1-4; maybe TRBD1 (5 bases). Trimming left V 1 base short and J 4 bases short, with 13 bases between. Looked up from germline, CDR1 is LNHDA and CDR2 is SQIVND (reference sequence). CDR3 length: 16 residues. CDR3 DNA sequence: TGTGCCAGTAGTATAGGGACACGGCTCCTTAATGAAAAACTGTTTTTT. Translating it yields CASSIGTRLLNEKLFF.

CDR3 residues: CASRPGNYGYTF. Here the CDR3 DNA reads TGTGCCAGCAGGCCAGGAAACTATGGCTACACCTTC. The J gene is TRBJ1-2, the V gene TRBV6-5; D unresolved. The V and J ends lost 6 bases and 2 bases respectively, with 7 bases between them. Germline V gene lookup returns CDR1 MNHEY and CDR2 SVGAGI. The CDR3 sequence is 12 residues long.

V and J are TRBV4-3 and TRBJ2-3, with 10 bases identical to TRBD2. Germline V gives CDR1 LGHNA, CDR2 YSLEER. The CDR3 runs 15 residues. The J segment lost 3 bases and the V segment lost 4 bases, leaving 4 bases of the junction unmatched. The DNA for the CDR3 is TGCGCCAGCAGCCGAAGCGGGAGGGATACAGATACGCAGTATTTT. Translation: CASSRSGRDTDTQYF.

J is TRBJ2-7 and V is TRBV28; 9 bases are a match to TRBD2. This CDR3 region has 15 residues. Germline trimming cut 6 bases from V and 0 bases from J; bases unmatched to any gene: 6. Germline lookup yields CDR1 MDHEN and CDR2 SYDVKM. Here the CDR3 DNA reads TGTGCCAGCAGAACAACTAGCGGGCCCTCCTACGAGCAGTACTTC. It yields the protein CASRTTSGPSYEQYF.

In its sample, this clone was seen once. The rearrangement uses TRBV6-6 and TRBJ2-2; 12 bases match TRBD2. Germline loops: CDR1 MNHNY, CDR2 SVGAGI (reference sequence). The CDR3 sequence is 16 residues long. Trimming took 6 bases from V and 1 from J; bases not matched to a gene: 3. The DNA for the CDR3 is TGTGCCAGCAGCATACTAGCGGGGGGGAACACCGGGGAGCTGTTTTTT. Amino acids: CASSILAGGNTGELFF.

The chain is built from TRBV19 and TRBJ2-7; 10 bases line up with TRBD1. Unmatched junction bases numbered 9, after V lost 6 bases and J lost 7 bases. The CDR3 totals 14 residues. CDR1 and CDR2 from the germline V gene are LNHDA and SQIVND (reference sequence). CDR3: CASRWDRGSREQYF. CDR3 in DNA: TGTGCCAGTAGGTGGGACAGGGGATCGAGGGAGCAGTACTTC.

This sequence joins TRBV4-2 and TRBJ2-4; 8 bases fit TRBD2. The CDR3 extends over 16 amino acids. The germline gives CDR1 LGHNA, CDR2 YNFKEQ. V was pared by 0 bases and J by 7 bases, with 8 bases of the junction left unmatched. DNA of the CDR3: TGTGCCAGCAGCCAAGATCAGGCGGGAGGTGGGAACATTCAGTACTTC. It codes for CASSQDQAGGGNIQYF.

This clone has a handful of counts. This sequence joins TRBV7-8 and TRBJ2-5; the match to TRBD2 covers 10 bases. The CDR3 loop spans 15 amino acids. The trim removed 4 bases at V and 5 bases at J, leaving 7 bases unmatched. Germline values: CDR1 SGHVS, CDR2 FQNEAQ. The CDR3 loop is CASSYRATSGETQYF. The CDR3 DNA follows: TGTGCCAGCAGCTACCGCGCGACTAGCGGGGAGACCCAGTACTTC.

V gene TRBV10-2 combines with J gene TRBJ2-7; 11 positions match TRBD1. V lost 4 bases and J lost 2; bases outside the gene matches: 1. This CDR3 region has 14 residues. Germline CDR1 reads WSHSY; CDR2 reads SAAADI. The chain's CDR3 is CASSGDRGTYEQYV. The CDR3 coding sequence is TGCGCCAGCAGTGGGGACAGGGGGACCTACGAGCAGTACGTC.

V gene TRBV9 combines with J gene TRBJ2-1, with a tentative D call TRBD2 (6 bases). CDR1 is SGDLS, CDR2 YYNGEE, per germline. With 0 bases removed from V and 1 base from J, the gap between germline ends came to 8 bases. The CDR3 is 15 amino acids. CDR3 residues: CASSVAGTSYNEQFF. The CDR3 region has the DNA TGTGCCAGCAGCGTAGCAGGGACTTCCTACAATGAGCAGTTCTTC.

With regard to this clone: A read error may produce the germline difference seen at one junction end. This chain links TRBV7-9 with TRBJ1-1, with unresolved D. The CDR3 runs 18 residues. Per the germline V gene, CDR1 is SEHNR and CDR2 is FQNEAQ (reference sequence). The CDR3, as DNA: TGTTCCAGCAGCTTAAGGAGAGGTAGCAACACCTTGAACACTGAAGCTTTCTTT. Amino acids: CSSSLRRGSNTLNTEAFF.

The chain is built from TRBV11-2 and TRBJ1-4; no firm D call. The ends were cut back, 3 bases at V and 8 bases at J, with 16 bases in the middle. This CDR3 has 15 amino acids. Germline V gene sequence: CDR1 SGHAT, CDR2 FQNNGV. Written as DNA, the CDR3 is TGTGCCAGCAGCTTCTTTGGTCACGAGGCGGAAAAACTGTTTTTT. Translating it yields CASSFFGHEAEKLFF.

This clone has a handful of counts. In DNA, the CDR3 is TGCGCCAGCAGTCGAACAGGGTATGGCTACACCTTC. The encoded protein is CASSRTGYGYTF. This chain links TRBV23-1 with TRBJ1-2; a weak D match, TRBD1 (6 bases). TRBV23-1 qualifies as an ORF whose function is uncertain. This CDR3 contains 12 residues. The V end lost 4 bases, the J end lost 5 bases, and 8 bases lay between the germline ends.

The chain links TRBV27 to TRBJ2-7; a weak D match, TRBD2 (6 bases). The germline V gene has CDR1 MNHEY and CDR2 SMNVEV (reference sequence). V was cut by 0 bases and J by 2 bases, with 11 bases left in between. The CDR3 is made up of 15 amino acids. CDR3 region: CASSLSGTAPYEQYF. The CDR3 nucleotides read TGTGCCAGCAGTTTATCGGGGACTGCTCCCTACGAGCAGTACTTC.